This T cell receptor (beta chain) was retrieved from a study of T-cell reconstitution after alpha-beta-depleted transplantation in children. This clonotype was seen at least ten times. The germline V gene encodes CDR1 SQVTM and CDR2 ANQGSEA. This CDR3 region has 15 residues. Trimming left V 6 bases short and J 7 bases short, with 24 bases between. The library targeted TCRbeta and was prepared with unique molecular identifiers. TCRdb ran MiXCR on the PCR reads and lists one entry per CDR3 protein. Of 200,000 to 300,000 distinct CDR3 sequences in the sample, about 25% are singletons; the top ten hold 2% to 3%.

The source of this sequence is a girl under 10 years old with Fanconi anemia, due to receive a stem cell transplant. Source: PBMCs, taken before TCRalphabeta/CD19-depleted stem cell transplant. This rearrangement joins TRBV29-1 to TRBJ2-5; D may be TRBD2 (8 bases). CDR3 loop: CSVGGGLNRGRTQYF. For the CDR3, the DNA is TGCAGCGTCGGGGGGGGACTTAACAGGGGACGGACCCAGTACTTC.